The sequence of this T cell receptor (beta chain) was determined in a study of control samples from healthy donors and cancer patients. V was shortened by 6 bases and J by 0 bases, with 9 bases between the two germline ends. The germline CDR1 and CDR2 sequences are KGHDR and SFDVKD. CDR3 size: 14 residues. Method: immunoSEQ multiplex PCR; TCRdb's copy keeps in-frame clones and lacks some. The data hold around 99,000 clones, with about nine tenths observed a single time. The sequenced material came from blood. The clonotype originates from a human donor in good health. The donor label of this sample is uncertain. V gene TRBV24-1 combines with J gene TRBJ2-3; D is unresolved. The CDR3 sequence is CATSSTPSTDTQYF. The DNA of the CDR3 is TGTGCCACCAGTTCTACACCCAGCACAGATACGCAGTATTTT.